The 8 T cell receptor beta chains presented below share a single source sample, sequenced in a study of beta chain features in type 1 diabetes. Of the isolated RNA, all was reverse transcribed, and so the sequenced material was expressed TCRB transcripts. TCRdb's table, derived via immunoSEQ multiplex PCR, lists solely in-frame clones and lacks some. This sample has some 410,000 clones; approximately 14% occur once, and the top ten carry roughly 0.033%. Specimen: naive CD4+ T cells from blood. These receptors all stem from a man aged 30-40 years in good health.

The chain employs TRBV7-9 and TRBJ2-1; no clear D gene. Germline V gives CDR1 SEHNR, CDR2 FQNEAQ (reference sequence). V lost 2 bases, J lost 1 base, and 6 bases lay in between. The CDR3 loop spans 14 amino acids. The CDR3 spells CASSLSVSYNEQFF. The CDR3 nucleotides read TGTGCCAGCAGCTTATCTGTTTCCTACAATGAGCAGTTCTTC.

Comments on this clone: The germline gene is not matched at one end of the junction; a read error may be the cause. The chain links TRBV25-1 to TRBJ2-7, with D perhaps matching TRBD1 (6 bases). The CDR3 has 14 amino acids. Germline loops: CDR1 MGHDK, CDR2 SYGVNS. CDR3 sequence reads: CASSSLYSTGAKNF. CDR3 in DNA: TGTGCCAGCAGTTCCCTCTACTCGACAGGAGCAAAGAATTTC.

This clone was counted only a few times. One end of the junction varies from germline; a read error may be responsible. The chain carries TRBV6-5 and TRBJ2-5; perhaps TRBD1 as D (6 bases). The V gene's germline CDR1 is MNHEY and CDR2 SVGAGI. The CDR3 is made up of 13 amino acids. The CDR3 here is CASSYRVQETQYF. CDR3 nucleotides: TGTGCCAGTAGTTACAGGGTACAAGAGACCCAGTACTTC.

The chain recombines TRBV29-1 with TRBJ1-2; D remains ambiguous. The germline CDR1 and CDR2 sequences are SQVTM and ANQGSEA. The length of the CDR3 is 14 residues. Trimming pared 1 base from V and 2 bases from J, leaving 11 bases between. The DNA of the CDR3 is TGCAGCGTTGAAGTACCCAGACCCAACTATGGCTACACCTTC. Protein product: CSVEVPRPNYGYTF.

The V gene is TRBV6-6, the J gene TRBJ1-6, with TRBD1 matching over 8 bases. V was clipped by 1 base and J by 10 bases; unmatched bases: 9. Germline V lookup: CDR1 MNHNY, CDR2 SVGAGI (reference sequence). The CDR3 is 16 residues long. The CDR3 coding sequence is TGTGCCAGCAGTTACTTGACAGGGGAAGGAGGATCACCCCTCCACTTT. Its translation: CASSYLTGEGGSPLHF.

The genes are TRBV19 and TRBJ2-1; 8 bases agree with TRBD1. In germline, CDR1 is LNHDA, CDR2 SQIVND (reference sequence). V was clipped by 2 bases and J by 6 bases; unmatched bases: 6. The CDR3 is made up of 15 amino acids. The CDR3 spells CASSIPTGVGNEQFF. The CDR3 nucleotides are TGTGCCAGTAGTATACCGACAGGGGTGGGCAATGAGCAGTTCTTC.

This chain's CDR3 is CASSSSPPDRGTEAFF. CDR3 DNA sequence: TGTGCCAGCAGCTCCTCCCCTCCAGACAGGGGTACTGAAGCTTTCTTT. The chain carries TRBV7-2 and TRBJ1-1, with 8 bases that match TRBD1. This CDR3 is built from 16 residues. The V gene end was trimmed by 4 bases and the J gene end by 5 bases; junction bases not matched to a gene: 12. The germline CDR1 and CDR2 sequences are SGHTA and FQGNSA.

The V gene is TRBV7-2, the J gene TRBJ1-1; D ambiguous. Germline lookup yields CDR1 SGHTA and CDR2 FQGNSA. The CDR3 is made up of 15 amino acids. V was clipped by 1 base and J by 3 bases, with 12 bases between them. As DNA, the CDR3 is TGTGCCAGCAGCTTAGGGTTTTTGGGAGACACTGAAGCTTTCTTT. Amino acids: CASSLGFLGDTEAFF.